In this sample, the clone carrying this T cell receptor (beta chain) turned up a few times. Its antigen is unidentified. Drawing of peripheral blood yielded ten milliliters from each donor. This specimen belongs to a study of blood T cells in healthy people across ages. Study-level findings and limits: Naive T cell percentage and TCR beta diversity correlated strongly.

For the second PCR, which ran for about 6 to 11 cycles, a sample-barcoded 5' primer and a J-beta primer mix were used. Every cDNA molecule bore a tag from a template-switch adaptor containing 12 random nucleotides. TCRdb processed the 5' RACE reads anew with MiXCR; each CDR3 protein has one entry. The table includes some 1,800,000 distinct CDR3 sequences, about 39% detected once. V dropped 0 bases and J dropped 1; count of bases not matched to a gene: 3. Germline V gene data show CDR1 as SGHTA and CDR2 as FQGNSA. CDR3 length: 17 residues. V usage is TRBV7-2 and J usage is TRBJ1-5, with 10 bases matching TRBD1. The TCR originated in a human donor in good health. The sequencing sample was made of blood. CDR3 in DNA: TGTGCCAGCAGCTTAGCAGACAGGGGGCGAAGCAATCAGCCCCAGCATTTT. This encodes CASSLADRGRSNQPQHF.